This TCR beta chain appears in the sequencing data of a study of cytomegalovirus exposure and HLA in healthy donors. There are 19 residues in the CDR3. This PCR relied on a set of 60 Vbeta primers and 13 Jbeta primers. Here immunoSEQ multiplex PCR was the method, and the copy in TCRdb shows in-frame clones only, minus some. In the table there are roughly 110,000 clones, roughly two thirds of which are singletons. Sequencing used PBMCs. This chain connects TRBV12-2 to TRBJ2-1; TRBD2 is the table's D call and was not checked against the DNA. TRBV12-2 is flagged as a pseudogene. The clonotype comes from a female donor in good health and CMV-seronegative. In nucleotides, the CDR3 is TGTGCAAGTCGCTTAGCTCCAGGGACTAGCAAAAGCTCCTACAATGAGCAGTTCTTC. It yields the protein CASRLAPGTSKSSYNEQFF.